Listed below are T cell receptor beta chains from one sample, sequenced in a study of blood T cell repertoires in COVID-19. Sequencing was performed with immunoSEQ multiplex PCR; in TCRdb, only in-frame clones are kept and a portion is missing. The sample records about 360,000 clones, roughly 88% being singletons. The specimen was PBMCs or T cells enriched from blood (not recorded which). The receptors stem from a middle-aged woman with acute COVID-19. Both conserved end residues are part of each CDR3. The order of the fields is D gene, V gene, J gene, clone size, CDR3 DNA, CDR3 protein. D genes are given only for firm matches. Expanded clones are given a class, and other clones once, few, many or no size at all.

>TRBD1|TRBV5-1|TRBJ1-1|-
TGCGCCAGCAGCCTGGACAGGGCTCGAAACACTGAAGCTTTCTTT
CASSLDRARNTEAFF
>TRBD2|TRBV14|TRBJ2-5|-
TGTGCCAGCAGCCGGGGGGGGTGGACCCAGTACTTC
CASSRGGWTQYF
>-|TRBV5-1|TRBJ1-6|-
TGCGCCAGCAGCCCGGGAACCGGGGAACCCTATAATTCACCCCTCCACTTT
CASSPGTGEPYNSPLHF
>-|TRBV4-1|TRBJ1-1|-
TGCGCCAGCAGCAGCCCCAGCCGGGGCACTGAAGCTTTCTTT
CASSSPSRGTEAFF
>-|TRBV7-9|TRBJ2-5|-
TGTGCCAGCAGCCCCCGACAGGACCAAGAGACCCAGTACTTC
CASSPRQDQETQYF
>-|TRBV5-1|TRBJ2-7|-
TGCGCCAGCAGCTCAGGTGGGGCCTCCTACGAGCAGTACTTC
CASSSGGASYEQYF
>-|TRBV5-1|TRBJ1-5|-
TGCGCCAGCAAAAGGGACACACTTAGCAATCAGCCCCAGCATTTT
CASKRDTLSNQPQHF
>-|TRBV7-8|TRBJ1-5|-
TGTGCCAGCAGCCGGGACTTGGCTTTT
CASSRDLAF
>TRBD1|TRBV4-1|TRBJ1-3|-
TGCGCCAGCAGCCAACTACAGGGACAGGGGATAGGAAACACCATATATTTT
CASSQLQGQGIGNTIYF
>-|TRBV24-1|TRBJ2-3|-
TGTGCCACCAGTGCAGGGGTCGGTACGCAGTATTTT
CATSAGVGTQYF
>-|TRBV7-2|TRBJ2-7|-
TGTGCCAGCAGCTTATTGTTCAGGGGAGGGCTCGAGCAGTACTTC
CASSLLFRGGLEQYF
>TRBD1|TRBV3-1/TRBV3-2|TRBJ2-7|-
TGTGCCAGCAGCCAAAGGCTCTGGCAGGGGGCCCGCGAGCAGTACTTC
CASSQRLWQGAREQYF
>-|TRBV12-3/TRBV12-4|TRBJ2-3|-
TGTGCCAGCAGTGGGCCTACGCAGTATTTT
CASSGPTQYF
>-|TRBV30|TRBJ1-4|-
TGTGCCTGGAGTCCGGGGGTTGGTGAAAAACTGTTTTTT
CAWSPGVGEKLFF
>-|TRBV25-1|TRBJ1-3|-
TGTGCCTCAAGGAGGGGAGCTGGAAACACCATATATTTT
CASRRGAGNTIYF
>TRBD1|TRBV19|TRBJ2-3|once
TGTGCCAGTAGTATAGAGGGGACAGGGTTCACAGATACGCAGTATTTT
CASSIEGTGFTDTQYF
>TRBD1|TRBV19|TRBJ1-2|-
TGTGCCAGTAGTATGGAAACAGGGGCTAGGGGCTACACCTTC
CASSMETGARGYTF
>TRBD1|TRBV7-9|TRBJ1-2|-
TGTGCCAGCAGCTCCAGTCCCGGGACAGGGGTGGACTATGGCTACACCTTC
CASSSSPGTGVDYGYTF
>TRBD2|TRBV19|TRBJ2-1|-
TGTGCCAGTAGGCCGAGCGGGGGGGCAGGTAATGAGCAGTTCTTC
CASRPSGGAGNEQFF
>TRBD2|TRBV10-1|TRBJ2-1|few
TGCGCCAGCAGTGGCGGGGGGGCCTCGTACAATGAGCAGTTCTTC
CASSGGGASYNEQFF
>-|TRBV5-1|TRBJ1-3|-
TGCGCCAGCAGCGTCACGACCTCTAGGGGTTCCGCCATATATTTT
CASSVTTSRGSAIYF
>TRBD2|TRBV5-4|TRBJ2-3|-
TGTGCCAGCAGCCCCGGGGGGGTTTTGAAGACAGATACGCAGTATTTT
CASSPGGVLKTDTQYF
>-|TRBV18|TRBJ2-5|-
TGTGCCAGCTCATCACGGGGCGGTGAAGAGACCCAGTACTTC
CASSSRGGEETQYF
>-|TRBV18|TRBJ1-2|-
TGTGCCAGCTCAGAACTGTATGACAGATCTAACTATGGCTACACCTTC
CASSELYDRSNYGYTF
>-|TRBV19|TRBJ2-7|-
TGTGCCAGTAGTATCACAGGGCGATACGAGCAGTACTTC
CASSITGRYEQYF
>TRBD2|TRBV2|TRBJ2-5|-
TGTGCCAGCAGTAGATCCCCACCGCGGGGGGGCCGGGAGACCCAGTACTTC
CASSRSPPRGGRETQYF
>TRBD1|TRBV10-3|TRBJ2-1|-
TGTGCCACGAACGCCGGGACAGGGAGCTCCTACAATGAGCAGTTCTTC
CATNAGTGSSYNEQFF
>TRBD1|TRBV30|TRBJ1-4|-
TGTGCCTGGGGGGACAGTCGGCGGGAAAAACTGTTTTTT
CAWGDSRREKLFF
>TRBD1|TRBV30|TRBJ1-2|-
TGTGCCTGGGTACGGACAGGGGCTAGCTATGGCTACACCTTC
CAWVRTGASYGYTF
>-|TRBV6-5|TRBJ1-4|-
TGTGCCAGCAAGAGCGACGAAAAACTGTTTTTT
CASKSDEKLFF
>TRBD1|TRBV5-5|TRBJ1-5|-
TGTGCCAGCAGTTCACAGGGGTCCCAGCCCCAGCATTTT
CASSSQGSQPQHF
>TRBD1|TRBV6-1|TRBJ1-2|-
TGTGCCAGCAGTGAGACCGGGACAGGGGGCTATGGCTACACCTTC
CASSETGTGGYGYTF
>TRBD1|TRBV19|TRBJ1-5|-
TGTGCCAGTAGTACGACCCGACAGGGGGCTGACAATCAGCCCCAGCATTTT
CASSTTRQGADNQPQHF
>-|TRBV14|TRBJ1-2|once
TGTGCCAGCAGCCCGACTCTGAACTATGGCTACACCTTC
CASSPTLNYGYTF
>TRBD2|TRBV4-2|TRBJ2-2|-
TGTGCCAGCAGTCCGGGAGCTAGCGGGGGGGCCGACACCGGGGAGCTGTTTTTT
CASSPGASGGADTGELFF
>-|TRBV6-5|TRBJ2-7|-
TGTGCCAGCAGTTACTCGATGGGCGGGAACGGCGGCGAGCAGTACTTC
CASSYSMGGNGGEQYF
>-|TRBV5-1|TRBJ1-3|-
TGCGCCAGCAGCTTGGTAGGGGCTGGAAACACCATATATTTT
CASSLVGAGNTIYF
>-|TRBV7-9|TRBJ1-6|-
TGTGCCAGCAGCTTAAGTTCGGCAGGGGAAAATTCACCCCTCCACTTT
CASSLSSAGENSPLHF
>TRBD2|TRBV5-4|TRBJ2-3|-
TGTGCCAGCAGCCCCCATCTAGCGGGGGGAACAGATACGCAGTATTTT
CASSPHLAGGTDTQYF
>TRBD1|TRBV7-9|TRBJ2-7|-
TGTGCCAGCAGCTTACGGGACAGGTCCACCGAGCAGTACTTC
CASSLRDRSTEQYF
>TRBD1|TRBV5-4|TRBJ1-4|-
TGTGCCAGCAGCCCCGGGACAGGATTTAATGAAAAACTGTTTTTT
CASSPGTGFNEKLFF
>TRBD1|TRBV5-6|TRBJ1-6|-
TGTGCCAGCAGCACGGGACAGGGCTATAATTCACCCCTCCACTTT
CASSTGQGYNSPLHF
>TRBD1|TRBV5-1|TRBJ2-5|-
TGCGCCAGCAGCTTGACAGGGGGGTACCAAGAGACCCAGTACTTC
CASSLTGGYQETQYF
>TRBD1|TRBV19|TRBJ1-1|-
TGTGCCAGTAGTACAGGGACAGGGGGCTCCGGCACTGAAGCTTTCTTT
CASSTGTGGSGTEAFF
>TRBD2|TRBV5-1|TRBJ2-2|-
TGCGCCAGCAGACCAGCGGGGGCCGGGGAGCTGTTTTTT
CASRPAGAGELFF
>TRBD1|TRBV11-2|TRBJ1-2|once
TGTGCCAGCAGCCCAGCACAAGGACAGGTTTACTATGGCTACACCTTC
CASSPAQGQVYYGYTF
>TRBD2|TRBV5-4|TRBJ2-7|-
TGTGCCAGCAGCTTGGAGCGGGGGCGGTACGAGCAGTACTTC
CASSLERGRYEQYF
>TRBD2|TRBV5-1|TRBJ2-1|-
TGCGCCAGCAGCTTGGTTAGCGGGGGTATTGATGAGCAGTTCTTC
CASSLVSGGIDEQFF
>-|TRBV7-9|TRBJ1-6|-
TGTGCCAGCAGCTTGGGAGGAGGATCACCCCTCCACTTT
CASSLGGGSPLHF
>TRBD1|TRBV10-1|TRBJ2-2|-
TGCGCCAGCAGTGAGCCAGGGGGCCGTGGTCTCACCGGGGAGCTGTTTTTT
CASSEPGGRGLTGELFF
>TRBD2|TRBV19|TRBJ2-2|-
TGTGCCAGTAGCGGGAGCGGGGGGGCAACCACCGGGGAGCTGTTTTTT
CASSGSGGATTGELFF
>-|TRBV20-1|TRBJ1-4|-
TGCAGTGTTAGAACGTCTGAGGAGTTTTTT
CSVRTSEEFF
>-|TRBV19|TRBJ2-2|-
TGTGCCAGTAGTATAGCGGGGGTCCCAACCGGGGAGCTGTTTTTT
CASSIAGVPTGELFF
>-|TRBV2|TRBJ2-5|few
TGTGCCAGCAGTGGGGGGGGGCGAGTAGAGACCCAGTACTTC
CASSGGGRVETQYF
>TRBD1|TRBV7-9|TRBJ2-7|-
TGTGCCAGCAGCTTCGGGACAGACTCCTACGAGCAGTACTTC
CASSFGTDSYEQYF
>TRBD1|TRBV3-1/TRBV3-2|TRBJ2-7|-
TGTGCCAGCAGCCAAGGGACAGGGAGTCTTGGGTACGAGCAGTACTTC
CASSQGTGSLGYEQYF